This passage covers 23 T cell receptor beta chains from one sample sequenced in a study of CXCR3-negative and CXCR3-positive naive CD8 T cells. Preparation of TRB cDNA libraries relied on 5' RACE carrying UMI labels. TCRdb re-called the 5' RACE reads; one entry per CDR3 protein, DNA not given. This listing includes about 43,000 distinct CDR3 sequences. The specimen sequenced was memory CD8+ T cells from blood. These receptors all stem from a human donor in good health. Some clones in this sample may be carry-over from other donors' samples.

The gene calls are TRBV29-1 and TRBJ1-1. The CDR3 loop spans 12 amino acids. Germline V gives CDR1 SQVTM, CDR2 ANQGSEA. CDR3 in amino acids: CSVQGGETEAFF.

This chain connects TRBV27 to TRBJ2-7; the D gene TCRdb calls, TRBD1, cannot be checked with no DNA. This CDR3 is built from 12 residues. Germline V gene data show CDR1 as MNHEY and CDR2 as SMNVEV (reference sequence). CDR3 loop: CASLGQLAEQYF.

V gene TRBV28 combines with J gene TRBJ2-7; TCRdb picks TRBD1, but there is no DNA to check that call. CDR3 length equals 16 residues. Per the germline V gene, CDR1 is MDHEN and CDR2 is SYDVKM. The CDR3 reads CASRPTGTGGTYEQYF.

The V and J genes are TRBV28 and TRBJ2-3; TCRdb calls TRBD1, which cannot be checked without DNA. This CDR3 spans 15 amino acids. Germline V gives CDR1 MDHEN, CDR2 SYDVKM. The CDR3 is CASSRRGGWRDTQYF.

This chain links TRBV7-8 with TRBJ2-5; the D call from TCRdb, TRBD1, cannot be confirmed without DNA. This CDR3 contains 19 residues. CDR1 and CDR2 from the germline V gene are SGHVS and FQNEAQ. The CDR3 region is CASSAPASAVGLRQETQYF. Based on the CDR3 plus reference TRBV7-8 and TRBJ2-5, the full variable domain is GAGVSQSPRYKVAKRGQDVALRCDPISGHVSLFWYQQALGQGPEFLTYFQNEAQLDKSGLPSDRFFAERPEGSVSTLKIQRTQQEDSAVYLCASSAPASAVGLRQETQYFGPGTRLLVL.

The gene calls are TRBV18 and TRBJ2-5; lacking DNA, the TRBD2 call made by TCRdb goes unchecked. This CDR3 is 15 amino acids long. Germline V gene lookup returns CDR1 KGHSH and CDR2 LQKENI. CDR3 in amino acids: CASSPTSGSGETQYF.

This sequence joins TRBV20-1 and TRBJ2-1; TCRdb calls TRBD2, which cannot be checked without DNA. Germline V gene lookup returns CDR1 DFQATT and CDR2 SNEGSKA (reference sequence). This CDR3 has 16 residues. CDR3 in amino acids: CSASGGTSGGFNEQFF.

The gene calls are TRBV20-1 and TRBJ2-3; the TCRdb call, TRBD2, lacks DNA for checking. The CDR3 sequence is 15 residues long. CDR1 is DFQATT, CDR2 SNEGSKA, per germline (reference sequence). CDR3 region: CSASSGGDSTDTQYF.

The rearrangement uses TRBV28 and TRBJ2-3; TCRdb reports TRBD2, a call that lacks DNA to check it against. The germline CDR1 and CDR2 sequences are MDHEN and SYDVKM. This CDR3 region has 15 residues. The CDR3 region is CASSVNSGITDTQYF.

The V and J genes are TRBV5-6 and TRBJ1-1. The length of the CDR3 is 12 residues. Germline lookup yields CDR1 SGHDT and CDR2 YYEEEE. This CDR3 is CASSLVSTEAFF.

The rearrangement uses TRBV11-2 and TRBJ1-4; TCRdb's assignment of TRBD1 cannot be checked, as there is no DNA. Germline loops: CDR1 SGHAT, CDR2 FQNNGV. The CDR3 is 14 residues long. This chain's CDR3 is CASSLRGTNEKLFF.

The gene calls are TRBV28 and TRBJ2-3. This CDR3 comprises 12 residues. Germline assignment: CDR1 MDHEN and CDR2 SYDVKM. CDR3 protein: CASSLTGDTQYF.

The chain uses TRBV7-3 and TRBJ2-3; TCRdb calls TRBD1, which cannot be checked without DNA. The CDR3 loop spans 15 amino acids. Germline V gives CDR1 SGHTA, CDR2 FQGTGA. The CDR3: CASSLAGTYTDTQYF. Complete variable domain (other parts from reference TRBV7-3 and TRBJ2-3): GAGVSQTPSNKVTEKGKYVELRCDPISGHTALYWYRQSLGQGPEFLIYFQGTGAADDSGLPNDRFFAVRPEGSVSTLKIQRTERGDSAVYLCASSLAGTYTDTQYFGPGTRLTVL.

The J gene is TRBJ2-1, the V gene TRBV24-1; TCRdb lists TRBD1, though no DNA is available to test this call. CDR3 length equals 16 residues. From germline, CDR1 is KGHDR and CDR2 SFDVKD. The CDR3 loop is CATSDTGTGSHNEQFF.

The chain recombines TRBV28 with TRBJ2-1; checking the TCRdb D call of TRBD1 is not possible without DNA. The length of the CDR3 is 18 residues. The germline gives CDR1 MDHEN, CDR2 SYDVKM. The CDR3 here is CASSLRTGRRGLDNEQFF.

V usage is TRBV7-8 and J usage is TRBJ2-6; with no DNA, the TCRdb D assignment of TRBD1 cannot be verified. CDR1 is SGHVS, CDR2 FQNEAQ, per germline. The CDR3 runs to 15 residues. The CDR3 region is CASSIRGTGANVLTF.

This clonotype counts as medium-sized (0.01 to 0.1%) by frequency. V and J are TRBV6-4 and TRBJ2-1; TCRdb's assignment of TRBD2 cannot be checked, as there is no DNA. CDR1 and CDR2 from the germline V gene are MRHNA and SNTAGT. This CDR3 is built from 15 residues. CDR3 protein: CASSGTSGGYNEQFF.

The rearrangement uses TRBV27 and TRBJ2-1; TCRdb picks TRBD2, but there is no DNA to check that call. CDR1 and CDR2 (germline): MNHEY, SMNVEV (reference sequence). This CDR3 spans 15 amino acids. CDR3 sequence: CASSNWGTRNNEQFF.

This CDR3 reads CSSPGPLNEQFF. The chain uses TRBV29-1 and TRBJ2-1; TCRdb indicates TRBD1, and absent DNA this call remains unverified. The CDR3 is made up of 12 amino acids. Germline V lookup: CDR1 SQVTM, CDR2 ANQGSEA.

The rearrangement uses TRBV7-9 and TRBJ2-7; the TCRdb D gene call, TRBD1, has no DNA to confirm it. This CDR3 comprises 15 residues. CDR1 is SEHNR, CDR2 FQNEAQ, per germline (reference sequence). The chain's CDR3 is CASSLATGSLYEQYF.

The V call is TRBV5-1, the J call TRBJ1-1; TCRdb calls TRBD1, which cannot be checked without DNA. Germline CDR1 SGHRS, CDR2 YFSETQ. This CDR3 has 14 residues. CDR3 region: CASSLSGETTEAFF.

This chain links TRBV15 with TRBJ2-7; TCRdb gives TRBD2 as the D gene, but with no DNA this cannot be confirmed. The CDR3 covers 15 residues. CDR1 is LNHNV, CDR2 YYDKDF, per germline (reference sequence). CDR3 in amino acids: CATSRELGLHYEQYF.

The chain joins TRBV4-2 to TRBJ2-1. Germline V lookup: CDR1 LGHNA, CDR2 YNFKEQ. CDR3 length equals 16 residues. The CDR3 is CASSQRWGGPYNEQFF.